The clone carrying this T cell receptor beta chain was counted between two and nine times. The TCRbeta library was prepared with unique molecular identifiers. TCRdb itself ran the PCR reads through MiXCR, one entry per CDR3 protein. Here the sample spans about 360,000 distinct CDR3 sequences, about an eighth being singletons. This entry is derived from a study of T-cell reconstitution after alpha-beta-depleted transplantation in children. The V gene lost 4 bases and the J gene lost 6 bases, with 13 bases spanning the gap. CDR3 length equals 13 residues. Germline V gene data show CDR1 as LGHNT and CDR2 as FRNRAP.

The sequence was collected from a human donor who donated a stem cell graft to a child with Fanconi anemia. The specimen was PBMCs, collected from the stem cell graft. J is TRBJ2-7 and V is TRBV12-5, with D hard to call. The CDR3 reads CASGSGLNPEQYF. The CDR3 nucleotides are TGTGCTAGTGGTTCGGGCCTAAACCCCGAGCAGTACTTC. The variable domain in full, with the rest retrieved from reference TRBV12-5 and TRBJ2-7, is DARVTQTPRHKVTEMGQEVTMRCQPILGHNTVFWYRQTMMQGLELLAYFRNRAPLDDSGMPKDRFSAEMPDATLATLKIQPSEPRDSAVYFCASGSGLNPEQYFGPGTRLTVT.